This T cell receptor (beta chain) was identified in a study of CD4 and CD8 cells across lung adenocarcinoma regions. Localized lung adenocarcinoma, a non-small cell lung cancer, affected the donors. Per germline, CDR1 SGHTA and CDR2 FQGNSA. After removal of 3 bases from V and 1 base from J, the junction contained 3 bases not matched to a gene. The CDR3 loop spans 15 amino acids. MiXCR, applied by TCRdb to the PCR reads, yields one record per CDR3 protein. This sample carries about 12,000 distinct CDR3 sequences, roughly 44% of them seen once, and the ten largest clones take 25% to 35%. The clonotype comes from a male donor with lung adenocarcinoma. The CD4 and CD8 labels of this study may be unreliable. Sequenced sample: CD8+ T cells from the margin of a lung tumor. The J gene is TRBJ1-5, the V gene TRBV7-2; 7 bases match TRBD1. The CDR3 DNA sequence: TGTGCCAGCAGCTTGGACAGGACGAGCAATCAGCCCCAGCATTTT. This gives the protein CASSLDRTSNQPQHF.